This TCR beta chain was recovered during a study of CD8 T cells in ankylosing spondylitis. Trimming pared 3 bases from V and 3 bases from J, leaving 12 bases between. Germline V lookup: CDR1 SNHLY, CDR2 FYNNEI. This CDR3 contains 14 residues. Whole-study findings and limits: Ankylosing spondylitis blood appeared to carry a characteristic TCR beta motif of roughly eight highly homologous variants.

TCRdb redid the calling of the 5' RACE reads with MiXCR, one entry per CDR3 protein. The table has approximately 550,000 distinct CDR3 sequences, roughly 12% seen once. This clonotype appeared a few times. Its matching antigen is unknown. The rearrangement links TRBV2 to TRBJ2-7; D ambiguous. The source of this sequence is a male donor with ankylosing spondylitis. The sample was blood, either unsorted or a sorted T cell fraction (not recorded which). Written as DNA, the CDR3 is TGTGCCAGCAGTGAGGACCCAAGTTACTACGAGCAGTACTTC. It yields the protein CASSEDPSYYEQYF.